The 31 T cell receptor beta chains below come from one sample, sequenced in a study of OX40 agonist ivuxolimab in advanced cancers. Data came from immunoSEQ multiplex PCR; TCRdb stores just in-frame clones and leaves some out. The data hold some 83,000 clones, with 90% observed a single time. Sequenced here: CD4+ or CD8+ T cells sorted from blood, sampled in a trial of the OX40 agonist ivuxolimab. The origin of the receptors is an adult with an advanced solid tumor such as melanoma, head and neck, liver or kidney cancer.

V usage is TRBV29-1 and J usage is TRBJ2-7; possible D gene TRBD2, 6 bases. Germline V gene data show CDR1 as SQVTM and CDR2 as ANQGSEA. The CDR3 is 12 residues long. V lost 3 bases, J lost 5 bases, and 11 bases lay in between. The DNA for the CDR3 is TGCAGCGTTGAGATGGGAGGAGACGAGCAGTACTTC. Its protein is CSVEMGGDEQYF.

The V call is TRBV6-1, the J call TRBJ2-1; 8 nucleotides match TRBD2. Germline V gene data show CDR1 as MNHNS and CDR2 as SASEGT. This CDR3 is 12 amino acids long. CDR3 bases: TGTGCGGCGGGAGGATTAAACAATGAGCAGTTCTTC. Translation: CAAGGLNNEQFF.

The chain uses TRBV19 and TRBJ1-1, with unresolved D. V dropped 6 bases and J dropped 2 bases, with 19 bases sitting between them. The CDR3 has 16 residues. The V gene's germline CDR1 is LNHDA and CDR2 SQIVND (reference sequence). The CDR3 here is CASRKERALINTEAFF. The CDR3 DNA reads as TGTGCCAGTAGAAAAGAAAGAGCGCTTATAAACACTGAAGCTTTCTTT.

The J gene is TRBJ2-5, the V gene TRBV28, with D tentatively TRBD2 (7 bases). The ends were cut back, 4 bases at V and 4 bases at J, with 13 bases in the middle. Germline lookup yields CDR1 MDHEN and CDR2 SYDVKM. This CDR3 region has 14 residues. CDR3 nucleotides: TGTGCCAGCAGTTGGGGAGGGGGTAGAGAGACCCAGTACTTC. As protein: CASSWGGGRETQYF.

This chain links TRBV5-1 with TRBJ2-1; TRBD2 matches 9 bases. Unmatched junction bases numbered 6, after V lost 2 bases and J lost 0 bases. This CDR3 spans 17 amino acids. Germline CDR1 and CDR2: SGHRS and YFSETQ. The CDR3 DNA is TGCGCCAGCAGCTTTAGCGGGAGCCCAAGCTCCTACAATGAGCAGTTCTTC. Translated, it gives CASSFSGSPSSYNEQFF.

Only a few counts were recorded for this clone. The chain combines TRBV11-3 with TRBJ1-1; tentatively, D is TRBD1 (6 bases). Germline V gene data show CDR1 as SGHNT and CDR2 as YENEEA. The CDR3 loop spans 13 amino acids. The V and J ends lost 5 bases and 4 bases respectively, with 11 bases between them. DNA for the CDR3: TGTGCCAGCAGCCGGGGGCCAGTCACTGAAGCTTTCTTT. Translating it yields CASSRGPVTEAFF.

V gene TRBV9 combines with J gene TRBJ2-3; 7 bases are shared with TRBD2. The V segment lost 4 bases and the J segment 4 bases; nucleotides outside the gene matches: 9. The CDR3 length is 15 residues. CDR1 SGDLS and CDR2 YYNGEE come from the germline V gene. Here the CDR3 reads CASSFTPAGADTQYF. The DNA of the CDR3 is TGTGCCAGCAGCTTTACCCCCGCGGGAGCAGATACGCAGTATTTT.

J is TRBJ2-7 and V is TRBV20-1; D gene unclear. Trimming stripped 5 bases from V and 11 bases from J, with 16 bases between. The CDR3 extends over 11 amino acids. Germline lookup yields CDR1 DFQATT and CDR2 SNEGSKA (reference sequence). The CDR3 nucleotides read TGCAGTGCTCCTAGACGAGGATCGGAGTACTTC. Residues: CSAPRRGSEYF.

This clone was detected only a few times. The V call is TRBV11-2, the J call TRBJ1-2; D is possibly TRBD1 (5 bases). Trimming took 3 bases from V and 2 from J, leaving 22 bases between them. CDR1 and CDR2 (germline): SGHAT, FQNNGV. The CDR3 is made up of 18 amino acids. CDR3 in amino acids: CASSFRTGWGDPNYGYTF. Here the CDR3 DNA reads TGTGCCAGCAGCTTCCGCACTGGATGGGGGGACCCCAACTATGGCTACACCTTC.

The chain's CDR3 is CASSPWRGVNNSPLHF. CDR3 coding DNA: TGTGCCAGCAGTCCTTGGCGGGGCGTTAATAATTCACCCCTCCACTTT. This chain links TRBV28 with TRBJ1-6; D possibly corresponds to TRBD1 (5 bases). Germline CDR1 is MDHEN and CDR2 is SYDVKM. The CDR3 is 16 residues long. The ends were cut back, 5 bases at V and 5 bases at J, with 16 bases in the middle.

The chain has TRBV5-8 and TRBJ1-4; TRBD1 is a possible D gene (5 bases). The V gene lost 1 base and the J gene lost 8 bases, with 12 bases spanning the gap. Germline CDR1 and CDR2: SGHTS and YDEGEE. The CDR3 consists of 14 residues. This CDR3 reads CASSLRGQTEKLFF. CDR3 DNA sequence: TGTGCCAGCAGCTTGAGGGGCCAAACCGAAAAACTGTTTTTT.

The chain has TRBV25-1 and TRBJ2-1, with 7 nucleotides matching TRBD2. The CDR3 loop spans 13 amino acids. In germline, CDR1 is MGHDK, CDR2 SYGVNS. Germline trimming cut 4 bases from V and 13 bases from J; bases unmatched to any gene: 10. The CDR3 region is CASSGAGLTNQFF. The DNA of the CDR3 is TGTGCCAGCAGTGGGGCGGGACTAACCAACCAGTTCTTC.

The count of this clone is one. The rearrangement uses TRBV19 and TRBJ1-5; TRBD1 is a possible D gene (6 bases). This CDR3 has 13 residues. Germline CDR1 LNHDA, CDR2 SQIVND (reference sequence). V was pared by 8 bases and J by 8 bases, with 16 bases between. CDR3 in amino acids: CASVGAKREPQHF. The CDR3 nucleotides read TGTGCCAGTGTGGGGGCAAAACGGGAGCCCCAGCATTTT.

This chain connects TRBV6-5 to TRBJ2-1; no reliable D call. The CDR3 extends over 12 amino acids. Per the germline V gene, CDR1 is MNHEY and CDR2 is SVGAGI. Trimming stripped 2 bases from V and 9 bases from J, with 8 bases between. The CDR3 sequence: CASSYARGEQFF. CDR3 nucleotide sequence: TGTGCCAGCAGTTACGCTCGAGGTGAGCAGTTCTTC.

This clone was counted once. The V gene is TRBV7-2, the J gene TRBJ2-5; D possibly matches TRBD1 or TRBD2 (5 bases each). Trimming cost V 3 bases and J 5 bases, with 19 bases left between them. Per germline, CDR1 SGHTA and CDR2 FQGNSA. The CDR3 is made up of 16 amino acids. In DNA, the CDR3 is TGTGCCAGCAGCTTCGTCGCGGGTCAGGGCCAGGAGACCCAGTACTTC. Residues: CASSFVAGQGQETQYF.

CDR3 DNA: TGTGCCAGCCGACCATATCAGACAGGGGGGAATAACGGGGAGCTGTTTTTT. Protein product: CASRPYQTGGNNGELFF. The chain has TRBV11-2 and TRBJ2-2; TRBD1 aligns across 9 bases. After removal of 8 bases from V and 7 bases from J, the junction contained 17 bases not matched to a gene. The CDR3 is made up of 17 amino acids. Germline-derived CDR1 and CDR2 are SGHAT and FQNNGV.

The table lists this clone with a count of one. The rearrangement uses TRBV19 and TRBJ1-4, with D hard to call. The CDR3 totals 15 residues. CDR1 is LNHDA, CDR2 SQIVND, per germline (reference sequence). Trimming removed 4 bases at V and 5 bases at J, with 14 bases between. The CDR3 DNA reads TGTGCCAGTAGTAGCTTCATGGGAGGAAATGAAAAACTGTTTTTT. Translating it yields CASSSFMGGNEKLFF.

This rearrangement joins TRBV18 to TRBJ2-3; D may be TRBD1 (6 bases). CDR3 length: 14 amino acids. The germline V and J ends were trimmed by 8 bases and 4 bases, with 16 bases remaining between them. Per germline, CDR1 KGHSH and CDR2 LQKENI. The CDR3 spells CASATGPGADTQYF. CDR3 coding DNA: TGTGCCAGCGCTACAGGGCCGGGCGCAGATACGCAGTATTTT.

The CDR3 reads CASSLAVGWGEKLFF. The CDR3 nucleotides read TGTGCCAGCAGCTTAGCGGTGGGATGGGGCGAAAAACTGTTTTTT. This rearrangement joins TRBV7-9 to TRBJ1-4, with D possibly matching TRBD1 (5 bases). V was trimmed by 0 bases and J by 8 bases, leaving 13 bases between them. The length of the CDR3 is 15 residues. The germline V gene encodes CDR1 SEHNR and CDR2 FQNEAQ (reference sequence).

This chain connects TRBV6-5 to TRBJ2-5, with TRBD2 as a possible D gene (6 bases). The CDR3 totals 14 residues. The germline CDR1 and CDR2 sequences are MNHEY and SVGAGI. The V end lost 2 bases, the J end lost 7 bases, and 14 bases lay between the germline ends. CDR3 bases: TGTGCCAGCAGTTACGGGAGGCTCTACGGGACCCAGTACTTC. It translates to CASSYGRLYGTQYF.

The V call is TRBV28, the J call TRBJ2-5; the D gene could be TRBD1 or TRBD2 (5 bases each). Germline assignment: CDR1 MDHEN and CDR2 SYDVKM. The CDR3 runs to 15 residues. V lost 5 bases and J lost 0, with 13 bases in between. CDR3 in amino acids: CASSTWDEYQETQYF. The CDR3 DNA reads TGTGCCAGCAGTACGTGGGACGAGTACCAAGAGACCCAGTACTTC.

The DNA for the CDR3 is TGTGCCAGCAGCCCGGAGGGGTTCCGTGCTGAAGCTTTCTTT. Its translation: CASSPEGFRAEAFF. The chain is built from TRBV7-9 and TRBJ1-1; tentative D call: TRBD1 (5 bases). Per germline, CDR1 SEHNR and CDR2 FQNEAQ (reference sequence). The CDR3 runs 14 residues. Trimming removed 5 bases from V and 6 bases from J, with 16 bases in between. The full variable domain, its missing parts supplied by reference TRBV7-9 and TRBJ1-1, is DTGVSQNPRHKITKRGQNVTFRCDPISEHNRLYWYRQTLGQGPEFLTYFQNEAQLEKSRLLSDRFSAERPKGSFSTLEIQRTEQGDSAMYLCASSPEGFRAEAFFGQGTRLTVV.

The rearrangement links TRBV12-5 to TRBJ2-5, with 11 bases lining up with TRBD2. The J call may be mistaken, given a closer DNA end match to TRBJ2-7. CDR1 is LGHNT and CDR2 is FRNRAP in the germline V gene. This CDR3 is 17 amino acids long. Written as DNA, the CDR3 is TGTGCTAGTGGTTTTCCGACTAGCGGGACGAAATCCTACGAGCAGTACTTC. Residues: CASGFPTSGTKSYEQYF.

The genes are TRBV15 and TRBJ1-5; TRBD1 is a possible D gene (6 bases). Germline V gene data show CDR1 as LNHNV and CDR2 as YYDKDF (reference sequence). The CDR3 runs 12 residues. The V end lost 5 bases, the J end lost 15 bases, and 17 bases lay between the germline ends. CDR3 coding DNA: TGTGCCACCAGCCGGGACACCGGGACCCGGCATTTT. This gives the protein CATSRDTGTRHF. Looking up the rest from reference TRBV15 and TRBJ1-5 gives the full variable domain: DAMVIQNPRYQVTQFGKPVTLSCSQTLNHNVMYWYQQKSSQAPKLLFHYYDKDFNNEADTPDNFQSRRPNTSFCFLDIRSPGLGDTAMYLCATSRDTGTRHFGDGTRLSIL.

This chain links TRBV19 with TRBJ2-7, with D hard to call. V was shortened by 0 bases and J by 2 bases, with 11 bases between the two germline ends. The germline gives CDR1 LNHDA, CDR2 SQIVND (reference sequence). The CDR3 extends over 15 amino acids. CDR3 coding DNA: TGTGCCAGTAGTATAGAGCTATTAAACACCTACGAGCAGTACTTC. This codes for CASSIELLNTYEQYF. The full variable domain, its missing parts supplied by reference TRBV19 and TRBJ2-7, is DGGITQSPKYLFRKEGQNVTLSCEQNLNHDAMYWYRQDPGQGLRLIYYSQIVNDFQKGDIAEGYSVSREKKESFPLTVTSAQKNPTAFYLCASSIELLNTYEQYFGPGTRLTVT.

V is TRBV28 and J is TRBJ2-7, with 7 bases identical to TRBD1. Trimming removed 9 bases from V and 1 base from J; junction bases left unmatched: 6. The V gene's germline CDR1 is MDHEN and CDR2 SYDVKM. This CDR3 spans 13 amino acids. The CDR3 DNA reads as TGTGCCAGTTCCGGGACAGTTTCCTACGAGCAGTACTTC. This encodes CASSGTVSYEQYF.

V and J are TRBV5-6 and TRBJ2-3; 8 bases fit TRBD2. Germline-derived CDR1 and CDR2 are SGHDT and YYEEEE. V was clipped by 5 bases and J by 4 bases; unmatched bases: 9. This CDR3 contains 15 residues. CDR3: CASSSGTSGADTQYF. CDR3 bases: TGTGCCAGCAGTTCCGGGACTAGTGGTGCAGATACGCAGTATTTT.

This clone was detected only once. Other nucleotide sequences in the sample specify the same CDR3. The chain employs TRBV19 and TRBJ2-6, with 7 bases lining up with TRBD1. Looked up from germline, CDR1 is LNHDA and CDR2 is SQIVND (reference sequence). This CDR3 contains 14 residues. The V segment lost 6 bases and the J segment 1 base; nucleotides outside the gene matches: 0. CDR3 region: CASRQGSGANVLTF. CDR3 nucleotides: TGTGCCAGTAGACAGGGGTCTGGGGCCAACGTCCTGACTTTC.

This clone is a singleton in its sample. The chain has TRBV19 and TRBJ2-3; D possibly corresponds to TRBD2 (5 bases). This CDR3 has 16 residues. Trimming cost V 5 bases and J 0 bases, with 15 bases left between them. Germline assignment: CDR1 LNHDA and CDR2 SQIVND (reference sequence). This CDR3 reads CASSSPRATSTDTQYF. CDR3 in DNA: TGTGCCAGTAGTTCTCCGAGGGCGACTAGCACAGATACGCAGTATTTT.

V gene TRBV6-5 combines with J gene TRBJ2-5; a weak D match, TRBD2 (7 bases). Looked up from germline, CDR1 is MNHEY and CDR2 is SVGAGI. The CDR3 is 12 residues long. The V gene lost 8 bases and the J gene lost 7 bases, with 14 bases spanning the gap. CDR3: CASWRGLGTQYF. The CDR3, as DNA: TGTGCCAGCTGGCGGGGGCTCGGGACCCAGTACTTC.

This chain uses TRBV9 with TRBJ2-1, with no clear D. V shed 2 bases and J shed 8 bases, with 14 bases lying between them. The CDR3 has 14 amino acids. Per germline, CDR1 SGDLS and CDR2 YYNGEE. The CDR3 sequence: CASSVLSGSDEQFF. The CDR3, as DNA: TGTGCCAGCAGCGTCTTATCGGGTTCGGATGAGCAGTTCTTC.